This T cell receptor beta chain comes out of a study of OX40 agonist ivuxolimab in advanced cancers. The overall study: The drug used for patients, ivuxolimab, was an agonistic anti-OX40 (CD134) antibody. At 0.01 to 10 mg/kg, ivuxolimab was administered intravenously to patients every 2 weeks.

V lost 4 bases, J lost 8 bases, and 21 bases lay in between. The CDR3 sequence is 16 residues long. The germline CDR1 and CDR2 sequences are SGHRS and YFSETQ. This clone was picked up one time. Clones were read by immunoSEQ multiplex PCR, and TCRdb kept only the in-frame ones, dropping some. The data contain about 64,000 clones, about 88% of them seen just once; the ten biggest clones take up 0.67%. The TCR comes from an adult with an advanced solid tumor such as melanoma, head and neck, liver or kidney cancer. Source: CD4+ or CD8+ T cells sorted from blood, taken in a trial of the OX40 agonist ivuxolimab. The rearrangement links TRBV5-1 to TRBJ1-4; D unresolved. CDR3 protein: CASSPFSRGEGEKLFF. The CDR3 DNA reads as TGCGCCAGCAGCCCGTTTAGTCGCGGGGAAGGGGAAAAACTGTTTTTT.